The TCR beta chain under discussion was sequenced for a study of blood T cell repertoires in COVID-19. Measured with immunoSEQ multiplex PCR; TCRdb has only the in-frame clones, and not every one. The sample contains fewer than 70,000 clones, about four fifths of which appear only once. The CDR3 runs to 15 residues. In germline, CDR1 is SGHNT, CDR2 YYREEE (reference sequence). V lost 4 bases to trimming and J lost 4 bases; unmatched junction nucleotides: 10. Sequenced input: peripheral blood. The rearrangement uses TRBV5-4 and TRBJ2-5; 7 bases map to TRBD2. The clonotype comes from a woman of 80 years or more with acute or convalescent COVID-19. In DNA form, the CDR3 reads TGTGCCAGCAGCCCGGGATCAGGGAGGGGAGAGACCCAGTACTTC. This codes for CASSPGSGRGETQYF.